The T cell receptor (beta chain) described here comes from a study of shared clonotypes between healthy human individuals (dated by TCRdb to the early 2020s). The study in broad terms: Three men and two women, aged 18 to 49 years, made up the cohort. For each donor, three plates each were used for CD4 naive and CD4 memory, two plates were used for CD8 naive, and one plate was used for CD8 memory. The study deeply sequenced blood TCR repertoires of five healthy adults to estimate repertoire size and the extent of clonotype sharing between individuals. Libraries were prepared and TCR repertoires were sequenced by different laboratories using diverse techniques, in order to increase sequencing depth and limit assay-specific biases. Each donor's leukapheresis produced roughly between about 0.8 and 10 billion PBMCs. The investigation overall reported the following: Incomplete sequencing was indicated by rarefaction of sorted-subset datasets, despite the large sequencing depth. Because the study included a small number of donors, the genetic and exposure-history diversity represented was limited. When a handful of donors were compared, the shared fraction of clonotypes was about 5.2% for naive CD4, roughly 3.3% for naive CD8, 2% to 2.5% for memory CD4, and 0.35% to 0.4% for memory CD8. Sampling was restricted to blood, and TCR repertoires in tissue are likely to differ from TCR repertoires in blood. Compared with non-shared clonotypes, the clonotypes found in all four sorted-subset donors had higher generation probabilities. Pairwise subsampling indicated that sequencing depth was expected to affect the degree of clonotype sharing among donors. Estimated clonotype richness was generally larger for naive than for memory subsets.

Note on this clone: Its cognate antigen has yet to be identified. Base qualities are not at hand, and no much larger clone is one base apart.

Using the deep immunoSEQ assay, multiplex PCR amplified TCR CDR3 regions from genomic DNA. For each cell subset, the extracted genomic DNA was distributed evenly across all wells of several immunoSEQ 96-well plates, and each plate served as one replicate. Each replicate PCR for sorted subsets received around 200 ng genomic DNA, equal to tens of thousands of T cell genomes. Purified libraries were measured with a Qubit 3.0 fluorometer, size-checked on a Bioanalyzer 2100, and measured again with the KAPA Library Quantification kit. Every immunoSEQ 96-well plate was sequenced on a separate single-read 150-cycle Illumina NextSeq 550 flow cell. Turning to the authors' computational methods: Because the immunoSEQ output included only junctional sequences and no quality scores, the filtering could not be the same as the filtering used for full-length reads. To assign V/J genes and CDR3, sequences were annotated using PyIR, a Python wrapper for IgBLAST v1.9, with IMGT germline references. Reads were removed for weak V/J assignments (E-value above 1e-6), missing CDR3, stop codons, out-of-frame junctions, or ambiguous translated residues. V3J clonotypes were defined as sequences sharing an identical inferred V gene, J gene, and CDR3 amino acid sequence. To compute the percentage overlap between repertoires, the number of shared unique clonotypes was divided by the size of the smaller repertoire. Repertoire richness was assessed with RTK rarefaction, the Chao1 estimator, and Recon v2.1 estimates of unobserved clonotypes. OLGA was used to compute generation probabilities for all TCRbeta clonotypes that the gDNA method yielded from a handful of donors. What TCRdb holds here is the immuneACCESS table cut down to in-frame rearrangements. Part of the clones is not present; checked against another copy, under half of the missing clones reflect an unresolved V gene, and the others are unexplained. Clone size and the V and J calls come from that table; the DNA yielded D and trimming. The sample table lists roughly 380,000 clones, about 96% of them with a count of one. The ten top clones hold around 0.3% of the sample.

The donors were healthy, HIV-negative adults who had no recently reported acute infections or vaccinations. Every donor was a Caucasian adult residing in Nashville, Tennessee, USA. The CD8 memory samples were a combination of magnetically selected CD45RO+ cells and CCR7-negative CD45RA+ effector memory (TemRA) cells. Blood was obtained by leukapheresis, after which PBMCs were separated by Ficoll-Histopaque density gradient centrifugation and cryopreserved in liquid nitrogen vapor phase. Analytical flow cytometry was used to check the purity and quantity of each magnetically sorted T cell population. From each sorted fraction, genomic DNA was isolated and quantified by UV absorbance on a Nanodrop 2000c. Reading the germline V gene (reference sequence) gives CDR1 SGHNT and CDR2 YYREEE. From the cysteine through the phenylalanine, the CDR3 covers 13 amino acids. Just the 39-base CDR3 DNA is kept, in frame starting at base 1. At the junction V is shortened by 4 bases and J by 3 bases, with 10 bases in between.

The origin of this receptor is a man aged 25-45 years in good health. Material: memory CD8+ T cells sorted from blood. The sample's cell subset or site label is to be understood as: CD45RO+ cells pooled with CCR7-negative TemRA cells. The rearrangement combines TRBV5-4 with TRBJ1-1; tentative D gene TRBD1, with 5 bases matching. The CDR3 sequence is CASSLSRDTEAFF. At the DNA level, the sequence is TGTGCCAGCAGCCTCTCCAGGGACACTGAAGCTTTCTTT. Supplemented by the reference TRBV5-4 and TRBJ1-1 proteins around the CDR3, the complete variable domain is ETGVTQSPTHLIKTRGQQVTLRCSSQSGHNTVSWYQQALGQGPQFIFQYYREEENGRGNFPPRFSGLQFPNYSSELNVNALELDDSALYLCASSLSRDTEAFFGQGTRLTVV.